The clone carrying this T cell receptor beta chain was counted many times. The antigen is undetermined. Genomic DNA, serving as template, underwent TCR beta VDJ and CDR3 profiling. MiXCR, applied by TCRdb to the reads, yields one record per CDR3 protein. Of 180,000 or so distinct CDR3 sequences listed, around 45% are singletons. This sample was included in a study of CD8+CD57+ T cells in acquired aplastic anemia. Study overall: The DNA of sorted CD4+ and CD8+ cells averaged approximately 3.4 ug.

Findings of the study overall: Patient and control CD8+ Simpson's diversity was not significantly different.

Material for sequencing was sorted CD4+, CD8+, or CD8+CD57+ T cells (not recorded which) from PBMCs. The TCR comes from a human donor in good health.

As DNA, the CDR3 is TGTGCCAGCAGTTCCACGGGACAGGGGAACGAGCAGTACTTC. Amino acids: CASSSTGQGNEQYF. The gene calls are TRBV6-2 or TRBV6-3 and TRBJ2-7; 10 bases are a match to TRBD1. The CDR3 contains 14 residues. Germline CDR1 is MNHEY and CDR2 is SVGEGT. V was pared by 4 bases and J by 5 bases, with 5 bases of the junction left unmatched.